These 2 T cell receptor beta chains came from one sample sequenced in a study of control samples from healthy donors and cancer patients. Profiled with immunoSEQ multiplex PCR; TCRdb holds only in-frame clones, not every one. This sample has 150,000 to 200,000 clones, with 91% found just once. What was sequenced was blood. These receptors all come from a woman aged 25 to 45 in good health.

This chain links TRBV28 with TRBJ2-7; 7 nucleotides line up with TRBD1. The V and J ends lost 8 bases and 5 bases, in that order; junction bases with no gene match: 6. The CDR3 has 12 amino acids. The germline V gene has CDR1 MDHEN and CDR2 SYDVKM. As DNA, the CDR3 is TGTGCCAGCGCATCCACAGGGGACGAGCAGTACTTC. Translated, it gives CASASTGDEQYF. Combining the CDR3 with reference TRBV28 and TRBJ2-7 gives the whole variable domain DVKVTQSSRYLVKRTGEKVFLECVQDMDHENMFWYRQDPGLGLRLIYFSYDVKMKEKGDIPEGYSVSREKKERFSLILESASTNQTSMYLCASASTGDEQYFGPGTRLTVT.

The rearrangement joins TRBV24-1 to TRBJ2-5, with D possibly TRBD2 on 7 matching bases. Germline V gene data show CDR1 as KGHDR and CDR2 as SFDVKD. Trimming removed 7 bases at V and 1 base at J, with 9 bases between. CDR3 length: 13 amino acids. The CDR3 reads CATSGGPQETQYF. Here the CDR3 DNA reads TGTGCCACCAGCGGGGGGCCCCAAGAGACCCAGTACTTC.